This TCR beta chain was recorded in a study of type 1 and type 2 diabetes patients. This clonotype was found a few times. PCR was run on genomic DNA. Amplification of the beta chain CDR3 used 30 forward and 13 reverse multiplex primers. TCRdb independently ran MiXCR on the multiplex PCR reads; one entry per CDR3 protein. The top ten clones hold roughly an eighth of a sample with 280,000 or so distinct CDR3 sequences, around 47% of them seen once. The CDR3 covers 13 residues. V shed 7 bases and J shed 3 bases, with 11 bases lying between them. The V gene's germline CDR1 is MNHNY and CDR2 SVGAGI (reference sequence).

This receptor was taken from a man between 18 and 29 years old with type 2 diabetes. Material: peripheral blood mononuclear cells (PBMCs). The chain is built from TRBV6-6 and TRBJ2-3; no clear D. The CDR3 DNA reads TGTGCCAGCATCCCCCAGCTGACAGATACGCAGTATTTT. Translation: CASIPQLTDTQYF.